This TCR beta chain was sequenced in a study of CXCR3-negative and CXCR3-positive naive CD8 T cells. Overall study findings and caveats: TRB CDR3 hydrophobicity was greater in CXCR3-positive naive cells than in CXCR3-negative naive cells.

As regards this clonotype: Its target is unknown.

Germline V gene sequence: CDR1 SQVTM, CDR2 ANQGSEA. The CDR3 spans 12 residues. The libraries of TRB cDNA were prepared using 5' RACE with UMI labels. For each CDR3 protein, TCRdb gives one entry from its re-call of the 5' RACE reads, without DNA. The table lists around 160,000 distinct CDR3 sequences, with about 0.28% in the top ten. This TCR derives from a human donor in good health. Some clones in this sample may be carry-over from other donors' samples. The rearrangement joins TRBV29-1 to TRBJ2-7; TCRdb reports TRBD1, a call that lacks DNA to check it against. Sequences were obtained from naive CXCR3+ CD8+ T cells from blood. Subset described: CD45RO-CCR7+CD27+CD95- naive CD8+ T cells expressing CXCR3 (TNR3+). This CDR3 is CSVGDGDYEQYF.